This T cell receptor (beta chain) was retrieved from a study of cytomegalovirus exposure and HLA in healthy donors. Germline lookup yields CDR1 SNHLY and CDR2 FYNNEI. The J segment lost 3 bases and the V segment lost 1 base, leaving 5 bases of the junction unmatched. CDR3 size: 15 residues. As for this clone: No antigen is known for it.

The PCR made use of 60 Vbeta and 13 Jbeta primers. Per the authors' pipeline: Later analysis identified some 88 million unique TCR beta chains, 9 million to 12 million shared. The data were produced by immunoSEQ multiplex PCR, yet TCRdb's version contains in-frame clones alone and is incomplete. The DNA was the basis for D and trimming; V, J and clone size are from that table. Here the sample spans 95,000 or so clones, about 86% being singletons. Regarding the study as a whole: Sequencing depth across donors, presence/absence analyses assumed, was roughly uniform. An analysis that came later showed most CMV-associated TCR beta chains appearing HLA-restricted.

The TCR originated in a woman between 70 and 85 years old in good health and CMV-seropositive. The V gene is TRBV2, the J gene TRBJ2-7, with 8 bases identical to TRBD1. The specimen was PBMCs. This chain's CDR3 is CASSEGGQVLYEQYF. Here the CDR3 DNA reads TGTGCCAGCAGTGAAGGGGGACAGGTCCTCTACGAGCAGTACTTC.